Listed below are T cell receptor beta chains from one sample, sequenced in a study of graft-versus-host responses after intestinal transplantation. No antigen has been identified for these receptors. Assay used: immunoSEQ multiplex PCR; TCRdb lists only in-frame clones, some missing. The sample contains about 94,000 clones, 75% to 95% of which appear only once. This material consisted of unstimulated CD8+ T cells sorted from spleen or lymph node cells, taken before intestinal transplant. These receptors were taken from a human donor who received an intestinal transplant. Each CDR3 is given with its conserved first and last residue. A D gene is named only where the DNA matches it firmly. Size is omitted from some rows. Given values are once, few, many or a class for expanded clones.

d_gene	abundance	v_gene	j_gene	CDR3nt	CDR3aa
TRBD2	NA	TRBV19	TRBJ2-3	TGTGCCAGTAGTCTCTGGGACTACCTTCCCCATACGCAGTATTTT	CASSLWDYLPHTQYF
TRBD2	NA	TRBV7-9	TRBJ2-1	TGTGCCAGCAGCTTGGAGACTAGCGGGCCTTACAATGAGCAGTTCTTC	CASSLETSGPYNEQFF
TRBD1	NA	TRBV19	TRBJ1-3	TGTGCCAGTAGTCGTCAGGGGGCTAGCTACTCTGGAAACACCATATATTTT	CASSRQGASYSGNTIYF
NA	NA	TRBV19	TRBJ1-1	TGTGCCAGTAGTCCCGCGACTTCCATGAACACTGAAGCTTTCTTT	CASSPATSMNTEAFF
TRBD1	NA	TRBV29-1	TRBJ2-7	TGCAGCGTTGAAGGGTCGGGGACAGGGGTCGACGAGCAGTACTTC	CSVEGSGTGVDEQYF
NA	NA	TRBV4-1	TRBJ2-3	TGCGCCAGCAGCCAAGTGGGGGGATTGGATACGCAGTATTTT	CASSQVGGLDTQYF
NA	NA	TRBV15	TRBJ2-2	TGTGCCACCAGCAGATTCGACAGCAACACCGGGGAGCTGTTTTTT	CATSRFDSNTGELFF
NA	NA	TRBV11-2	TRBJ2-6	TGTGCCAGCAGCTTACGTAGAGGCCCTGGGGCCAACGTCCTGACTTTC	CASSLRRGPGANVLTF
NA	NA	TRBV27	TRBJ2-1	TGTGCCAGCAGTTTGGGACAATCCTACAATGAGCAGTTCTTC	CASSLGQSYNEQFF
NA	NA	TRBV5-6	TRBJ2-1	TGTGCCAGCAGCTTGATTAACAATGAGCAGTTCTTC	CASSLINNEQFF
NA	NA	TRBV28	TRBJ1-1	TGTGCCAGCAGCCCCCCGTCGGACACTGAAGCTTTCTTT	CASSPPSDTEAFF
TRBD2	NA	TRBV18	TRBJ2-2	TGTGCCAGCTCACCAGCGGGAGGGCCCGACACCGGGGAGCTGTTTTTT	CASSPAGGPDTGELFF
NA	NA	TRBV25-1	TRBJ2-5	TGTGCCAGCAGTGAAGGGCTTGTACGGGTCGCGGGGACCCAGTACTTC	CASSEGLVRVAGTQYF
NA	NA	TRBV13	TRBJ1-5	TGTGCCAGCAGCTTAGGACAGGGAGTTCATCAGCCCCAGCATTTT	CASSLGQGVHQPQHF
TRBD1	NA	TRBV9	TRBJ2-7	TGTGCCAGCAACACGGGACAGGATTTGGGGGAGCAGTACTTC	CASNTGQDLGEQYF
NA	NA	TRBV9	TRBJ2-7	TGTGCCAGCAGCGTAGGCCCCAGCTCCTACGAGCAGTACTTC	CASSVGPSSYEQYF
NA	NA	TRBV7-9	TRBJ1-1	TGTGCCAGCAGCAGCGGACTAGAAACTGAAGCTTTCTTT	CASSSGLETEAFF
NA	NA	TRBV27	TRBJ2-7	TGTGCCAGCAGTTTGGGGGCATTGGCAGGGTATGAGCAGTACTTC	CASSLGALAGYEQYF
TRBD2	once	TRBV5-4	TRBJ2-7	TGTGCCAGCAGCTTGGGGGTGGAAGGTGGGCGGGGGATGTACGAGCAGTACTTC	CASSLGVEGGRGMYEQYF
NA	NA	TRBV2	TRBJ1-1	TGTGCCAGCAGTGAACGCGACAGTTTGAACACTGAAGCTTTCTTT	CASSERDSLNTEAFF
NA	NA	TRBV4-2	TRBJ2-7	TGTGCCAGCAGCCCCCGACACAGCTCCTACGAGCAGTACTTC	CASSPRHSSYEQYF
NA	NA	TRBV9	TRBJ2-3	TGTGCCACCTCTCCGGGGTTGAGCACAGATACGCAGTATTTT	CATSPGLSTDTQYF
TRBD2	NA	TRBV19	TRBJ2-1	TGTGCCAGTAGTATTATAGCGGGGACAACCTACAATGAGCAGTTCTTC	CASSIIAGTTYNEQFF
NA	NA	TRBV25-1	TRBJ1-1	TGTGCCAGCAGTGAAGTTAGGGGAGGTACTGAAGCTTTCTTT	CASSEVRGGTEAFF
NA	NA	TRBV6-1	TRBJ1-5	TGTGCCAGCAGTGAATTCAGCGACAATCAGCCCCAGCATTTT	CASSEFSDNQPQHF
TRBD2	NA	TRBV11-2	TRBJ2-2	TGTGCCAGCAGCGAAACGGGGGGTGGCCGGGAGCTGTTTTTT	CASSETGGGRELFF
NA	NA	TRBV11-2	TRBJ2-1	TGTGCCAGCAGCTTAGAGGGTAGGGGCATGAGCGATGAGCAGTTCTTC	CASSLEGRGMSDEQFF
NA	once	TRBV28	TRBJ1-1	TGTGCCAGCAGTGACGACACGATCGAAGCTTTCTTT	CASSDDTIEAFF
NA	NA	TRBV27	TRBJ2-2	TGTGCCAGCAGTTTCCTTCCTGACACCGGGGAGCTGTTTTTT	CASSFLPDTGELFF
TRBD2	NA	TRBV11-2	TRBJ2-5	TGTGCCAGCAGCTCCTACGGACTAGACGAAGAGACCCAGTACTTC	CASSSYGLDEETQYF
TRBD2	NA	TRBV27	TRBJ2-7	TGTGCCAGCAGTTTATTCGGCGGGGGGGACTACGAGCAGTACTTC	CASSLFGGGDYEQYF
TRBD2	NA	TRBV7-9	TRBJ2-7	TGTGCCAGCAGCCTACTAGCGGGAATCGACGAGCAGTACTTC	CASSLLAGIDEQYF
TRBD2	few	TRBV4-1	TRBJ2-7	TGCGCCAGCAGCCAGCGGGAGAGCTCCTACGAGCAGTACTTC	CASSQRESSYEQYF
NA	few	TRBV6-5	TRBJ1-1	TGTGCCAGCAGTTATTCCGAGGGGAACACTGAAGCTTTCTTT	CASSYSEGNTEAFF
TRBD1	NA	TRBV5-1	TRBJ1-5	TGCGCCAGCAGCAGCCCACCGGGACAGGGCCGCTATAGCAATCAGCCCCAGCATTTT	CASSSPPGQGRYSNQPQHF
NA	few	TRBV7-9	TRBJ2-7	TGTGCCAGCAGCAATTACAGGGAGTCCTACGAGCAGTACTTC	CASSNYRESYEQYF
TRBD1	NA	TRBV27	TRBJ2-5	TGTGCCAGCGGCCCCTGGACAGGGGAGTACTTC	CASGPWTGEYF
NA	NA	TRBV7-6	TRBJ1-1	TGTGCCAGCAGCTCTTATCCAGGGGCTGAAGCTTTCTTT	CASSSYPGAEAFF
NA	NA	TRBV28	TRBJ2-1	TGTGCCACAACTGGGGAGGACTACAATGAGCAGTTCTTC	CATTGEDYNEQFF
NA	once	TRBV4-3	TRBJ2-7	TGCGCCAGCAGCCAAGATTATTACGGCTACGAGCAGTACTTC	CASSQDYYGYEQYF
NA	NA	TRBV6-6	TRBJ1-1	TGTGCCAGCACCCTGCATTTAGGGGGCACTGAAGCTTTCTTT	CASTLHLGGTEAFF
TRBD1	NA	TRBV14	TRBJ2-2	TGTGCCAGCAGCCCACGACAGGGGAACACCGGGGAGCTGTTTTTT	CASSPRQGNTGELFF
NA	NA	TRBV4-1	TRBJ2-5	TGCGCCAGCAGCCAAGTACGGTTCCAAGAGACCCAGTACTTC	CASSQVRFQETQYF
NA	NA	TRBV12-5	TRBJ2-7	TGTGCTAGTGGCCGAGGGCATTCCCGGGTCTACGAGCAGTACTTC	CASGRGHSRVYEQYF
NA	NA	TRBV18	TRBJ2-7	TGTGCCAGCTCAACCGGGACTTCTACCTACGAGCAGTACTTC	CASSTGTSTYEQYF
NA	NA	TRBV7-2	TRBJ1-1	TGTGCCAGCAGCTTCGAGGACAGTCTCACTGAAGCTTTCTTT	CASSFEDSLTEAFF
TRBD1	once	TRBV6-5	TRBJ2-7	TGTGCCAGCAGTTACGGGACAGGGGACTACGAGCAGTACTTC	CASSYGTGDYEQYF
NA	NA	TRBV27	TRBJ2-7	TGTGCCAGCAGTTTATCCAGGGGTTACTACGAGCAGTACTTC	CASSLSRGYYEQYF
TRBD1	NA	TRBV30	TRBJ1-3	TGTGCCTGGAGTGTTGGGACAGGTGGAAACACCATATATTTT	CAWSVGTGGNTIYF